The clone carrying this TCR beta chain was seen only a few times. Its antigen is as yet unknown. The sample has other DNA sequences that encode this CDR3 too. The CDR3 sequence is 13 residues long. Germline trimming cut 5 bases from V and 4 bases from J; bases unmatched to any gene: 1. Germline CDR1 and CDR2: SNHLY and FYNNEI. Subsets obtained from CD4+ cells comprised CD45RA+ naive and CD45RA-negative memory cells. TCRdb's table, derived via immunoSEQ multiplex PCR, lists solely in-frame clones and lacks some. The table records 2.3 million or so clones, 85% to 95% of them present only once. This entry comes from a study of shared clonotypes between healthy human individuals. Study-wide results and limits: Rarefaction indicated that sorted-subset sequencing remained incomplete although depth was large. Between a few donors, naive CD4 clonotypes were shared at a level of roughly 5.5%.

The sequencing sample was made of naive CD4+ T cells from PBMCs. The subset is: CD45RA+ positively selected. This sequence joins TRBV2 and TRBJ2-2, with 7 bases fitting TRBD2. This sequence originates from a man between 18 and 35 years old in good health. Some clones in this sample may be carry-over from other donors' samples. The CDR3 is CASSWGGTGELFF. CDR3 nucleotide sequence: TGTGCCAGCAGTTGGGGGGGCACCGGGGAGCTGTTTTTT.